These 6 T cell receptor beta chains share one sample of origin, sequenced in a study of T cell responses to AZD1222 COVID-19 vaccine. Measured with immunoSEQ multiplex PCR; TCRdb has only the in-frame clones, and not every one. The table records 60,000 to 85,000 clones, more than 75% of them present only once. The specimen comprised peripheral blood, sampled 28 days after the second dose of the MenACWY control vaccine. All receptors derive from an adult who received the MenACWY meningococcal vaccine as a control.

This clone was observed a single time. This chain links TRBV7-3 with TRBJ2-7; 8 nucleotides agree with TRBD1. Unmatched junction bases numbered 4, after V lost 5 bases and J lost 1 base. Germline V gene sequence: CDR1 SGHTA, CDR2 FQGTGA. The CDR3 is 14 residues long. The CDR3 DNA sequence: TGTGCCAGCAGCCCAGACAGGGGTTCCTACGAGCAGTACTTC. Translating gives CASSPDRGSYEQYF.

The chain uses TRBV6-2 or TRBV6-3 and TRBJ2-7; D possibly matches TRBD1 or TRBD2 (5 bases each). CDR3 length: 14 amino acids. Germline lookup yields CDR1 MNHEY and CDR2 SVGEGT. The V end lost 5 bases, the J end lost 5 bases, and 16 bases lay between the germline ends. The CDR3 loop is CASSGNAGTHEQYF. The CDR3 bases are TGTGCCAGCAGTGGGAATGCAGGGACCCACGAGCAGTACTTC.

The rearrangement uses TRBV5-1 and TRBJ1-2; TRBD1 is a possible D gene (6 bases). CDR1 and CDR2 (germline): SGHRS, YFSETQ. Trimming left V 6 bases short and J 3 bases short, with 18 bases between. This CDR3 comprises 15 residues. This chain's CDR3 is CASNWGPGDDYGYTF. CDR3 DNA: TGCGCCAGCAACTGGGGGCCTGGGGACGACTATGGCTACACCTTC.

V gene TRBV30 combines with J gene TRBJ2-2; maybe TRBD1 (5 bases). The length of the CDR3 is 13 residues. Germline V lookup: CDR1 GTSNPN, CDR2 SVGIG (reference sequence). Trimming took 1 base from V and 10 from J, leaving 13 bases between them. CDR3 in DNA: TGTGCCTGGAGTGATCAGGCCAGGGCGGAGCTGTTTTTT. This translates into CAWSDQARAELFF.

Here the CDR3 reads CASSIRQGQETQYF. CDR3 DNA sequence: TGTGCCAGCAGCATTCGACAGGGTCAAGAGACCCAGTACTTC. The chain links TRBV11-3 to TRBJ2-5, with 7 bases that match TRBD1. CDR1 is SGHNT and CDR2 is YENEEA in the germline V gene. The J segment lost 2 bases and the V segment lost 5 bases, leaving 5 bases of the junction unmatched. The CDR3 is made up of 14 amino acids.

The CDR3 nucleotides read TGTGCCAGCAGCGATAGCGGGAGCCACGAGCAGTACTTC. It translates to CASSDSGSHEQYF. The V call is TRBV3-1 (or the pseudogene TRBV3-2), the J call TRBJ2-7; TRBD2 agrees at 9 bases. The germline V gene has CDR1 LGHDT and CDR2 YNNKEL (reference sequence). The CDR3 is made up of 13 amino acids. The J segment lost 5 bases and the V segment lost 5 bases, leaving 4 bases of the junction unmatched.